This entry describes one T cell receptor beta chain. The V gene end was trimmed by 10 bases and the J gene end by 0 bases; junction bases not matched to a gene: 11. Germline loops: CDR1 SGHTA, CDR2 FQGTGA. The length of the CDR3 is 16 residues. TCRdb's copy holds only in-frame clones and misses some; the assay was immunoSEQ multiplex PCR. The sample lists some 62,000 clones; around 87% were seen once. The sample originates from a study of technical replicates of blood from several donors. The V and J genes are TRBV7-3 and TRBJ1-5; the match to TRBD1 covers 8 bases. This sequence was found in a human donor in good health. Some clones in this sample may be carry-over from other donors' samples. The sequenced sample was PBMCs. Here the CDR3 DNA reads TGTGCCAAGACAGGGGTGTTATTGTATAGCAATCAGCCCCAGCATTTT. This gives the protein CAKTGVLLYSNQPQHF.